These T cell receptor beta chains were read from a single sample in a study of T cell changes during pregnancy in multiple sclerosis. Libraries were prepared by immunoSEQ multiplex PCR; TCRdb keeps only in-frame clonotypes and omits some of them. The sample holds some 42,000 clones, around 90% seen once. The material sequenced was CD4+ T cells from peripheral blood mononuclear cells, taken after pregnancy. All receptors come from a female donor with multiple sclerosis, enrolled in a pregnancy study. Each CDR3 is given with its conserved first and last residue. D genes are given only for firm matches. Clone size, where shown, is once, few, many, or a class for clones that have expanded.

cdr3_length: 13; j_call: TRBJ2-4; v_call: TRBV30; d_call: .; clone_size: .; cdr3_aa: CAWSVLDSNIQYF; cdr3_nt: TGTGCCTGGAGTGTCCTAGACAGTAACATTCAGTACTTC
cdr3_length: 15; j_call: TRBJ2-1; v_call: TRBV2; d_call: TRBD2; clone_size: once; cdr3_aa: CASISFSGAYNEQFF; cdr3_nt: TGTGCCAGCATCTCCTTTAGCGGGGCTTACAATGAGCAGTTCTTC
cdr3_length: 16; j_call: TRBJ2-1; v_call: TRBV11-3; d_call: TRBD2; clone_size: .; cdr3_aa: CASSLRTSGGAREQFF; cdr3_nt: TGTGCCAGCAGCCTAAGGACTAGCGGGGGGGCCCGGGAGCAGTTCTTC
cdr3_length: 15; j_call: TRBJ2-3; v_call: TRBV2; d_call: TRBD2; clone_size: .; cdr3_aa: CASRTSGGATDTQYF; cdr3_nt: TGTGCCAGCAGGACTAGCGGGGGGGCCACAGATACGCAGTATTTT
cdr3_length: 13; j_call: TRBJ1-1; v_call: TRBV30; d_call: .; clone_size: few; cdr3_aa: CAWSPTYWTEAFF; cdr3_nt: TGTGCCTGGAGTCCGACATATTGGACTGAAGCTTTCTTT
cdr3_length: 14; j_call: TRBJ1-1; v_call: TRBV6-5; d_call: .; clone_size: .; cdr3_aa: CASRDGRGITEAFF; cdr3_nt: TGTGCCAGCAGGGACGGCAGGGGAATAACTGAAGCTTTCTTT
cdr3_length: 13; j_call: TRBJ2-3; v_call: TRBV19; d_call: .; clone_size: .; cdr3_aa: CASSIGARDTQYF; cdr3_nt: TGTGCCAGTAGTATAGGCGCGAGAGATACGCAGTATTTT
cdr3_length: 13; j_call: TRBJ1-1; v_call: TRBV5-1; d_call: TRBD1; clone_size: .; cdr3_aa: CASSLTGDTEASF; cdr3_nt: TGCGCCAGCAGCTTGACAGGGGACACTGAAGCTTCCTTT
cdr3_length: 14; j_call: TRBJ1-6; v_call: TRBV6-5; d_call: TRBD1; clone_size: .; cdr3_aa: CASSLRQGASPLHF; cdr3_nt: TGTGCCAGCAGCCTTCGACAGGGGGCCTCACCCCTCCACTTT
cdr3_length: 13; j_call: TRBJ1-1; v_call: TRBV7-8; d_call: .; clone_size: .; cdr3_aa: CASSLLRDTEAFF; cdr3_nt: TGTGCCAGCAGCTTATTGAGGGATACTGAAGCTTTCTTT
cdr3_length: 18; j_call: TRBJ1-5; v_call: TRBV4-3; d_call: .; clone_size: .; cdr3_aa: CASSQPPGHTVRNQPQHF; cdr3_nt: TGCGCCAGCAGCCAACCTCCGGGACATACGGTACGAAATCAGCCCCAGCATTTT
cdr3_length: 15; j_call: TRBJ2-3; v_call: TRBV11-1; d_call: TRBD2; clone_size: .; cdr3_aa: CASSLGSGNTDTQYF; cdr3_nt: TGTGCCAGCAGCTTAGGTAGCGGGAACACAGATACGCAGTATTTT
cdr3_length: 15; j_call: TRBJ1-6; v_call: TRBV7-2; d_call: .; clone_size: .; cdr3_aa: CASSPRGAIDSPLHF; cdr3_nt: TGTGCCAGCAGCCCGCGGGGGGCTATAGATTCACCCCTCCACTTT
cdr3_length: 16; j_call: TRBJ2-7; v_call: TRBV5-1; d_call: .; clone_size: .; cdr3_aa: CASSLAVGWGGDEQYF; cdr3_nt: TGCGCCAGCAGCTTGGCCGTTGGGTGGGGGGGCGACGAGCAGTACTTC
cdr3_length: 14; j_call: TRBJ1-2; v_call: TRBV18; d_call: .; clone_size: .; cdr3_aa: CASSPGQEGYGYTF; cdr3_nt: TGTGCCAGCTCACCAGGGCAGGAGGGGTATGGCTACACCTTC
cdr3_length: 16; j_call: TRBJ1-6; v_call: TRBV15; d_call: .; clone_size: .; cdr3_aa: CATSRVSREGNSPLHF; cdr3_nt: TGTGCCACCAGCAGAGTGAGCAGGGAGGGGAATTCACCCCTCCACTTT
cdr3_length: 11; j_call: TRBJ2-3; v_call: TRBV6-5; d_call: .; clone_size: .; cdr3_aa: CASKQADTQYF; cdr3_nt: TGTGCCAGCAAGCAGGCAGATACGCAGTATTTT
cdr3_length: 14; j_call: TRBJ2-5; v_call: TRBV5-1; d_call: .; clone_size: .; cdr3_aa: CASSLGGYQETQYF; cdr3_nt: TGCGCCAGCAGCTTGGGTGGCTACCAAGAGACCCAGTACTTC
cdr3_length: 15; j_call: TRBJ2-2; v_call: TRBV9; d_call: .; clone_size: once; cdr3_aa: CASSVGGGGYGELFF; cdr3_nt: TGTGCCAGCAGCGTAGGAGGAGGGGGCTACGGGGAGCTGTTTTTT
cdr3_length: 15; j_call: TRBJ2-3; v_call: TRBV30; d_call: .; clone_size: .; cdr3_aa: CAWSRGGWSTDTQYF; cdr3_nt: TGTGCCTGGAGTAGGGGGGGGTGGAGCACAGATACGCAGTATTTT
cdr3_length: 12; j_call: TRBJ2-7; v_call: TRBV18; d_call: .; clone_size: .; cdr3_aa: CASSPGSGEQYF; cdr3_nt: TGTGCCAGCTCACCCGGGTCAGGGGAGCAGTACTTC
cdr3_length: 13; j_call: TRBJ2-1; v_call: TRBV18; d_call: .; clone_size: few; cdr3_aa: CASSANTGNEQFF; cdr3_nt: TGTGCCAGCTCAGCAAACACAGGGAACGAGCAGTTCTTC
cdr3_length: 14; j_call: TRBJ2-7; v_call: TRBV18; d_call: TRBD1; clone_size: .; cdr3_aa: CASSFGQGEHEQYF; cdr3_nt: TGTGCCAGCTCTTTCGGACAGGGAGAGCACGAGCAGTACTTC
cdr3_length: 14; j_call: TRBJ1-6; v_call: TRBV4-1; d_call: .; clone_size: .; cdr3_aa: CASSQAKHNSPLHF; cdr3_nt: TGCGCCAGCAGCCAAGCAAAGCATAATTCACCCCTCCACTTT
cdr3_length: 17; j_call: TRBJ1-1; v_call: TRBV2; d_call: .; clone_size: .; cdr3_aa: CASSVPPGREMNTEAFF; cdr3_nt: TGTGCCAGCAGTGTACCCCCCGGCAGGGAAATGAACACTGAAGCTTTCTTT
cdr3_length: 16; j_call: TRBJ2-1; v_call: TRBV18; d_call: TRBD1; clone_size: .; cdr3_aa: CASSPPGQGISNEQFF; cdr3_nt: TGTGCCAGCTCACCTCCGGGACAGGGGATCTCCAATGAGCAGTTCTTC
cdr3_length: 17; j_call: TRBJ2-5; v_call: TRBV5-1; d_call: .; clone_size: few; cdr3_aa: CASSSGSRSSLGETQYF; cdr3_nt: TGCGCCAGCAGCTCTGGATCGAGGTCCTCCCTTGGGGAGACCCAGTACTTC
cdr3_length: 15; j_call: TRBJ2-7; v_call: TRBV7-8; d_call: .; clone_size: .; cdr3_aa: CASSLGRTGLYEQYF; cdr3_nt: TGTGCCAGCAGCTTAGGTCGCACAGGGTTGTACGAGCAGTACTTC
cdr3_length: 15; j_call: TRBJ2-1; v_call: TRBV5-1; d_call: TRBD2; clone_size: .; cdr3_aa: CASSLILAGNNEQFF; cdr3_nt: TGCGCCAGCAGCTTGATACTAGCGGGGAACAATGAGCAGTTCTTC
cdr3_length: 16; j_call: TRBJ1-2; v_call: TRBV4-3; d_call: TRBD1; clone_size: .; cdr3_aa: CASSLNTGGTFYGYTF; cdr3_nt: TGCGCCAGCAGCCTAAACACAGGGGGTACGTTCTATGGCTACACCTTC
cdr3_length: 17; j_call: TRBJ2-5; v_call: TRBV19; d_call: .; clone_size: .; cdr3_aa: CASSIYHYAGYQETQYF; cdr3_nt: TGTGCCAGTAGTATCTATCACTACGCGGGGTACCAAGAGACCCAGTACTTC
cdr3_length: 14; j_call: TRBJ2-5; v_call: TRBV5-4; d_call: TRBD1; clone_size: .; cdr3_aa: CASSVDRAEETQYF; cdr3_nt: TGTGCCAGTTCAGTGGACAGGGCGGAAGAGACCCAGTACTTC
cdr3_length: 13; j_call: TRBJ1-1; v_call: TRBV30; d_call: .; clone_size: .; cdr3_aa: CAWAPLSDAEAFF; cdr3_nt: TGTGCCTGGGCGCCCTTGAGCGACGCTGAAGCTTTCTTT
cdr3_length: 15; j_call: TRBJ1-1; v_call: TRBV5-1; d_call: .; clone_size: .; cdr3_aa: CASSLGAGENTEAFF; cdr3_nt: TGCGCCAGCAGCTTGGGTGCAGGGGAGAACACTGAAGCTTTCTTT
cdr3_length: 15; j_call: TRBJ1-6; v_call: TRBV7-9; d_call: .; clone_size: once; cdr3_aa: CASSLGELDNSPLHF; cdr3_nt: TGTGCCAGCAGCTTAGGGGAGTTAGATAATTCACCCCTCCACTTT
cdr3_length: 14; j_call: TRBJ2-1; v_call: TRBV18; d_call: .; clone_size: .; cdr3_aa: CASSPRGTYNEQFF; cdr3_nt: TGTGCCAGCTCACCTCGGGGGACCTACAATGAGCAGTTCTTC
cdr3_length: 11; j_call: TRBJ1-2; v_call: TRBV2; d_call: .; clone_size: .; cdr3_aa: CASSSGVGYTF; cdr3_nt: TGTGCCAGCAGCAGCGGGGTTGGGTACACCTTC
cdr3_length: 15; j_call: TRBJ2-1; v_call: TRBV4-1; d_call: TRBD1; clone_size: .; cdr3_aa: CASSQEWTGWYEQFF; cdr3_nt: TGCGCCAGCAGCCAAGAATGGACAGGGTGGTATGAGCAGTTCTTC
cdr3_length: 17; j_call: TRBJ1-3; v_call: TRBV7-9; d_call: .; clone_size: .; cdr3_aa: CASSLGLQTLSGNTIYF; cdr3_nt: TGTGCCAGCAGCCTTGGACTTCAGACCCTCTCTGGAAACACCATATATTTT
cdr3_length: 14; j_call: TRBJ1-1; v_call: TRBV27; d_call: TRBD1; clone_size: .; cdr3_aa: CASSDRQGRAEAFF; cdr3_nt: TGTGCCAGCAGTGATCGACAGGGGAGGGCTGAAGCTTTCTTT